The 5 T cell receptor beta chains below all came from one sample that was sequenced in a study of T-cell memory formation after mild COVID-19 (dated by TCRdb to the early 2020s). Libraries came from 5' RACE. TCRdb lists the instrument as Illumina NovaSeq 6000. The raw public data were reprocessed by TCRdb itself: fastp quality trimming at Q25, MiXCR clonotype calling, in-frame beta chains only. Duplicate CDR3 protein sequences are folded into a single record with the most common DNA and genes. In this sample the table shows fewer than 250,000 distinct CDR3 sequences, more than 25% of which occur a single time. The ten largest clones capture about an eighth of the sample. Sequencing was performed on PBMCs or a T cell subset sorted from them (not recorded which). The receptors originated from an adult woman who had mild COVID-19 (a few samples of this study predate the infection). The sample titles of this study are shuffled in the database, so cell type and time point are left out; the donor was told from shared clones.

There are many counts of this clonotype. A junction end diverges from the germline sequence, so it may reflect a read error. The chain carries TRBV29-1 and TRBJ1-6; TRBD1 matches 8 bases. CDR1 is SQVTM and CDR2 is ANQGSEA in the germline V gene. This CDR3 has 13 amino acids. Here the CDR3 reads CSVKEDRDSPLHF. CDR3 coding DNA: TGCAGCGTTAAAGAGGACAGGGATTCACCCCTCCACTTT. Full variable domain (remainder filled in from reference TRBV29-1 and TRBJ1-6): SAVISQKPSRDICQRGTSLTIQCQVDSQVTMMFWYRQQPGQSLTLIATANQGSEATYESGFVIDKFPISRPNLTFSTLTVSNMSPEDSSIYLCSVKEDRDSPLHFGNGTRLTVT.

The chain carries TRBV20-1 and TRBJ2-7; TRBD2 matches 9 bases. Germline values: CDR1 DFQATT, CDR2 SNEGSKA (reference sequence). This CDR3 spans 15 amino acids. V lost 3 bases and J lost 5; bases outside the gene matches: 11. The CDR3 here is CSASLGGGGAHEQYF. The CDR3 coding sequence is TGCAGTGCTAGTCTTGGTGGCGGGGGGGCCCACGAGCAGTACTTC.

This rearrangement joins TRBV7-3 to TRBJ2-7; D call uncertain. Per germline, CDR1 SGHTA and CDR2 FQGTGA. Trimming took 0 bases from V and 1 from J, leaving 10 bases between them. The CDR3 loop spans 15 amino acids. In DNA, the CDR3 is TGTGCCAGCAGCTTAACTGTAGGGCAGTCCTACGAGCAGTACTTC. It yields the protein CASSLTVGQSYEQYF.

The chain carries TRBV4-3 and TRBJ2-7; 10 positions agree with TRBD2. V lost 0 bases and J lost 2; bases outside the gene matches: 10. The CDR3 contains 18 residues. Germline CDR1 LGHNA, CDR2 YSLEER. For the CDR3, the DNA is TGCGCCAGCAGCCAAGAATGGCCTAGCGGGGGAAACCCCTACGAGCAGTACTTC. Amino acid sequence: CASSQEWPSGGNPYEQYF.

V usage is TRBV7-6 and J usage is TRBJ2-1; 7 bases are a match to TRBD2. CDR1 is SGHVS and CDR2 is FNYEAQ in the germline V gene. The CDR3 extends over 15 amino acids. Trimming at V came to 1 base and at J to 3 bases, leaving 3 bases not matched to a gene. For the CDR3, the DNA is TGTGCCAGCAGCTTAGGGTGGGGGGGCTACAATGAGCAGTTCTTC. Amino acids: CASSLGWGGYNEQFF.